The next 32 T cell receptor beta chains were all read from a single sample in a study of blood T cells in healthy people across ages. Next came a second PCR, run for about 7 to 12 cycles, which used a sample-barcoded 5' primer along with a J-beta primer mix. TCRdb fed the 5' RACE reads into MiXCR, producing one record per CDR3 protein. This table has roughly 1,700,000 distinct CDR3 sequences, roughly 27% appearing once. The sequenced sample consisted of blood. The origin of the receptors is a woman in her thirties in good health.

The V and J genes are TRBV28 and TRBJ1-6, with 8 bases fitting TRBD1. V lost 7 bases, J lost 10 bases, and 6 bases stayed unmatched. Per germline, CDR1 MDHEN and CDR2 SYDVKM. This CDR3 spans 13 amino acids. The CDR3 DNA reads TGTGCCAGCAACGACAGGGGCGGGTCACCCCTCCACTTT. Translation: CASNDRGGSPLHF.

The DNA for the CDR3 is TGTGCCAGCGGACTTGCAGCGGCCTACACAGATACGCAGTATTTT. This translates into CASGLAAAYTDTQYF. V and J are TRBV2 and TRBJ2-3, with D tentatively TRBD2 (5 bases). The CDR3 sequence is 15 residues long. Per germline, CDR1 SNHLY and CDR2 FYNNEI. V dropped 8 bases and J dropped 2 bases, with 17 bases sitting between them.

This clonotype came up a few times. The chain combines TRBV9 with TRBJ2-7, with 8 bases fitting TRBD2. The CDR3 contains 14 residues. V lost 0 bases to trimming and J lost 4 bases; unmatched junction nucleotides: 3. The germline V gene has CDR1 SGDLS and CDR2 YYNGEE. In DNA form, the CDR3 reads TGTGCCAGCAGCGTAGGAGCGGGAGTATACGAGCAGTACTTC. This sequence encodes CASSVGAGVYEQYF.

The chain employs TRBV5-1 and TRBJ2-1, with 7 bases aligning to TRBD1. V was clipped by 3 bases and J by 7 bases; unmatched bases: 7. Germline loops: CDR1 SGHRS, CDR2 YFSETQ. CDR3 length: 14 residues. The CDR3 here is CASSSHLQGNEQFF. Here the CDR3 DNA reads TGCGCCAGCAGCTCACACCTACAGGGGAATGAGCAGTTCTTC.

V and J are TRBV20-1 and TRBJ2-5; D gene uncertain. CDR3 length: 15 amino acids. With 3 bases removed from V and 1 base from J, the gap between germline ends came to 15 bases. Germline V gene sequence: CDR1 DFQATT, CDR2 SNEGSKA (reference sequence). The CDR3 nucleotides are TGCAGTGCTAGCTCTCCAGGAAGAGCCCAAGAGACCCAGTACTTC. This translates into CSASSPGRAQETQYF.

In its sample, this clonotype was seen a few times. J is TRBJ1-5 and V is TRBV13; the D is unclear. Trimming cost V 4 bases and J 5 bases, with 12 bases left between them. From germline, CDR1 is PRHDT and CDR2 FYEKMQ (reference sequence). This CDR3 region has 14 residues. In DNA, the CDR3 is TGTGCCAGCAGCTCCGGACGGAGGGATCAGCCCCAGCATTTT. Translated, it gives CASSSGRRDQPQHF.

CDR3 residues: CASKEGPTNEKLFF. CDR3 DNA sequence: TGTGCCAGCAAGGAAGGGCCAACTAATGAAAAACTGTTTTTT. V usage is TRBV12-3 or TRBV12-4 and J usage is TRBJ1-4; no firm D call. Trimming shortened V by 7 bases and J by 0 bases, and 9 bases separated the two germline ends. This CDR3 comprises 14 residues.

The rearrangement joins TRBV7-2 to TRBJ1-1; possibly TRBD1 for D (6 bases). The CDR3 loop spans 15 amino acids. Looked up from germline, CDR1 is SGHTA and CDR2 is FQGNSA. The germline V and J ends were trimmed by 5 bases and 8 bases, with 21 bases remaining between them. This CDR3 reads CASSAQGLSLGEAFF. CDR3 sequence (DNA): TGTGCCAGCAGCGCACAGGGTCTTTCGCTTGGCGAAGCTTTCTTT.

To note about this clonotype: One junction end disagrees with the germline gene, perhaps due to a read error. The CDR3 DNA sequence: TGTGCCAGCAGCGCGAGGACGGGGGGGACAGAAGTTTTCTTT. This codes for CASSARTGGTEVFF. The V call is TRBV11-2, the J call TRBJ1-1; TRBD1 matches 7 bases. This CDR3 is 14 amino acids long. Germline V CDR1 and CDR2: SGHAT, FQNNGV. The variable domain in full, completed from reference TRBV11-2 and TRBJ1-1, reads EAGVAQSPRYKIIEKRQSVAFWCNPISGHATLYWYQQILGQGPKLLIQFQNNGVVDDSQLPKDRFSAERLKGVDSTLKIQPAKLEDSAVYLCASSARTGGTEVFFGQGTRLTVV.

Details on this clonotype: A much bigger clone sits one base away, suggesting this may be a read error. This chain uses TRBV2 with TRBJ1-2; D not certain. Germline V CDR1 and CDR2: SNHLY, FYNNEI. V was trimmed by 4 bases and J by 3 bases, leaving 12 bases between them. The CDR3 runs 14 residues. This chain's CDR3 is CASSAAGSDYGYTF. Here the CDR3 DNA reads TGTGCCAGCAGTGCAGCAGGATCGGACTATGGCTACACCTTC.

This chain uses TRBV9 with TRBJ1-2, with 7 bases aligning to TRBD1. The V gene end was trimmed by 0 bases and the J gene end by 4 bases; junction bases not matched to a gene: 6. The CDR3 runs to 15 residues. Germline V CDR1 and CDR2: SGDLS, YYNGEE. CDR3 nucleotide sequence: TGTGCCAGCAGCGTAGAAGGGGGCTCGAGCTATGGCTACACCTTC. Residues: CASSVEGGSSYGYTF. The full variable domain, completed using reference TRBV9 and TRBJ1-2, is DSGVTQTPKHLITATGQRVTLRCSPRSGDLSVYWYQQSLDQGLQFLIQYYNGEERAKGNILERFSAQQFPDLHSELNLSSLELGDSALYFCASSVEGGSSYGYTFGSGTRLTVV.

The rearrangement joins TRBV2 to TRBJ2-2, with 7 bases that match TRBD2. This CDR3 is built from 14 residues. Germline lookup yields CDR1 SNHLY and CDR2 FYNNEI. V lost 7 bases and J lost 4; bases outside the gene matches: 6. The CDR3 nucleotides are TGTGCCAGCACCGGGAGGTCGGTCACCGGGGAGCTGTTTTTT. It is translated as CASTGRSVTGELFF. The complete variable domain, with remaining parts taken from reference TRBV2 and TRBJ2-2, reads EPEVTQTPSHQVTQMGQEVILRCVPISNHLYFYWYRQILGQKVEFLVSFYNNEISEKSEIFDDQFSVERPDGSNFTLKIRSTKLEDSAMYFCASTGRSVTGELFFGEGSRLTVL.

Note on this clonotype: At one boundary the junction diverges from the germline segment, which might be a read error. This chain joins TRBV20-1 and TRBJ1-1; a weak D match, TRBD1 (5 bases). The CDR3 contains 13 residues. The germline CDR1 and CDR2 sequences are DFQATT and SNEGSKA (reference sequence). This CDR3 reads CSGGGSVNTEAFF. DNA of the CDR3: TGCAGTGGGGGGGGGTCGGTGAATACTGAAGCTTTCTTT.

This clonotype was recorded a few times. This sequence joins TRBV6-2 or TRBV6-3 and TRBJ1-1; D remains ambiguous. Germline V CDR1 and CDR2: MNHEY, SVGEGT. The CDR3 runs to 11 residues. The ends were cut back, 8 bases at V and 0 bases at J, with 4 bases in the middle. The CDR3 region is CASGMNTEAFF. CDR3 bases: TGTGCCAGCGGTATGAACACTGAAGCTTTCTTT.

The V call is TRBV7-9, the J call TRBJ2-7; unclear D gene. The CDR3 totals 14 residues. V dropped 3 bases and J dropped 2 bases, with 11 bases sitting between them. The germline gives CDR1 SEHNR, CDR2 FQNEAQ (reference sequence). The CDR3 sequence: CASSLVGPAYEQYF. The CDR3 DNA follows: TGTGCCAGCAGCTTGGTGGGTCCAGCCTACGAGCAGTACTTC.

The chain carries TRBV5-5 and TRBJ1-1; TRBD1 aligns across 7 bases. CDR3 length: 13 amino acids. V lost 3 bases to trimming and J lost 6 bases; unmatched junction nucleotides: 5. Germline-derived CDR1 and CDR2 are SGHKS and YYEKEE (reference sequence). The CDR3 nucleotides read TGTGCCAGCAGCTGGGGACAGAGCGCTGAAGCTTTCTTT. Translating gives CASSWGQSAEAFF.

This clonotype was counted only a few times. This chain connects TRBV16 to TRBJ2-1; tentative D call: TRBD2 (6 bases). Germline V gene sequence: CDR1 KGHSY, CDR2 FQNENV. This CDR3 contains 17 residues. Trimming removed 3 bases at V and 1 base at J, with 16 bases between. CDR3 region: CASSQFGGRMSYNEQFF. For the CDR3, the DNA is TGTGCCAGCAGCCAGTTTGGAGGGCGAATGTCCTACAATGAGCAGTTCTTC.

This clonotype was recorded once. This chain joins TRBV6-5 and TRBJ1-1, with TRBD1 matching 7 bases. The length of the CDR3 is 13 residues. The germline V gene has CDR1 MNHEY and CDR2 SVGAGI. Trimming took 2 bases from V and 5 from J; bases not matched to a gene: 2. CDR3 in amino acids: CASSYGTETEAFF. The DNA of the CDR3 is TGTGCCAGCAGTTACGGGACAGAGACTGAAGCTTTCTTT.

The genes are TRBV5-1 and TRBJ1-2; D unresolved. Per germline, CDR1 SGHRS and CDR2 YFSETQ. Trimming cost V 1 base and J 3 bases, with 10 bases left between them. The CDR3 consists of 14 residues. CDR3 protein: CASSLNIGDYGYTF. Here the CDR3 DNA reads TGCGCCAGCAGCTTGAATATTGGGGACTATGGCTACACCTTC. The whole variable domain, remainder taken from reference TRBV5-1 and TRBJ1-2, is KAGVTQTPRYLIKTRGQQVTLSCSPISGHRSVSWYQQTPGQGLQFLFEYFSETQRNKGNFPGRFSGRQFSNSRSEMNVSTLELGDSALYLCASSLNIGDYGYTFGSGTRLTVV.

This clonotype was detected a few times. This chain links TRBV2 with TRBJ1-2; D possibly corresponds to TRBD1 (6 bases). Trimming pared 2 bases from V and 0 bases from J, leaving 10 bases between. The length of the CDR3 is 15 residues. Germline-derived CDR1 and CDR2 are SNHLY and FYNNEI. The CDR3 DNA sequence: TGTGCCAGCAGTGAATATGGACAGCCTAACTATGGCTACACCTTC. Its protein product is CASSEYGQPNYGYTF.

The chain carries TRBV20-1 and TRBJ1-4; no firm D call. The CDR3 runs 11 residues. From germline, CDR1 is DFQATT and CDR2 SNEGSKA (reference sequence). The ends were cut back, 4 bases at V and 5 bases at J, with 5 bases in the middle. For the CDR3, the DNA is TGCAGTGCTAAGGAGAATGAAAAACTGTTTTTT. Translating gives CSAKENEKLFF.

In regard to this clonotype: The germline gene is not matched at one end of the junction; a read error may be the cause. The chain has TRBV24-1 and TRBJ2-5, with D perhaps TRBD2 (6 bases). Germline lookup yields CDR1 KGHDR and CDR2 SFDVKD. This CDR3 has 17 amino acids. In DNA form, the CDR3 reads TGTGCCATCAGTGATACCGCTGGGAGGAGGACTCAAGAGACCCAGTACTTC. As protein: CAISDTAGRRTQETQYF.

This clonotype was detected many times. This sequence joins TRBV7-6 and TRBJ2-7; D gene unclear. This CDR3 region has 12 residues. The V gene's germline CDR1 is SGHVS and CDR2 FNYEAQ. V was cut by 6 bases and J by 5 bases, with 11 bases left in between. This CDR3 reads CASSRLGDEQYF. As DNA, the CDR3 is TGTGCCAGCAGTAGATTGGGTGACGAGCAGTACTTC.

This clonotype has a handful of counts. The CDR3 loop reads CASSDPTSGAETQYF. The DNA of the CDR3 is TGTGCCAGCAGCGACCCGACTAGCGGGGCGGAGACCCAGTACTTC. The rearrangement links TRBV9 to TRBJ2-5; 11 bases are a match to TRBD2. Germline-derived CDR1 and CDR2 are SGDLS and YYNGEE. V gave up 3 bases and J gave up 5 bases; unmatched junction bases: 6. The CDR3 has 15 residues.

J is TRBJ2-3 and V is TRBV6-2 or TRBV6-3; D is unclear. CDR3 size: 13 residues. The germline CDR1 and CDR2 sequences are MNHEY and SVGEGT. The V end lost 6 bases, the J end lost 14 bases, and 21 bases lay between the germline ends. CDR3 region: CASSQDSGSSGYF. CDR3 DNA: TGTGCCAGCAGCCAAGACTCGGGCTCGTCAGGGTATTTT.

The table lists this clonotype with a few counts. The V gene is TRBV12-3 or TRBV12-4, the J gene TRBJ2-7; TRBD1 or TRBD2 may be the D gene (5 bases each). This CDR3 has 14 amino acids. Deletions cut 7 bases from V and 3 bases from J, with 16 bases between. Here the CDR3 reads CASTTGRNNYEQYF. The CDR3 DNA follows: TGTGCCAGCACCACGGGACGGAATAACTACGAGCAGTACTTC.

The chain carries TRBV30 and TRBJ1-3; D call uncertain. CDR3 size: 15 residues. CDR1 is GTSNPN, CDR2 SVGIG, per germline (reference sequence). V was cut by 0 bases and J by 1 base, with 10 bases left in between. CDR3 coding DNA: TGTGCCTGGAGTGTACGGCGGGAGTCTGGAAACACCATATATTTT. Encoded protein: CAWSVRRESGNTIYF.

At least ten counts were recorded for this clonotype. This chain connects TRBV10-3 to TRBJ2-7, with D maybe TRBD2 (6 bases). V was pared by 6 bases and J by 3 bases, with 12 bases between. The germline gives CDR1 ENHRY, CDR2 SYGVKD. The CDR3 runs 13 residues. CDR3: CAIRSTGVYEQYF. The CDR3 nucleotides read TGTGCCATCAGATCCACGGGGGTCTACGAGCAGTACTTC.

The table lists this clonotype with a few counts. V is TRBV30 and J is TRBJ2-6; no clear D gene. Germline V gives CDR1 GTSNPN, CDR2 SVGIG (reference sequence). Between the trimmed V and J ends, which lost 5 bases and 7 bases, there was a span of 15 bases. The CDR3 is 14 amino acids. The CDR3 DNA follows: TGTGCCTGGGCTGTGGGCTTGAGAGCCAACGTCCTGACTTTC. Protein sequence: CAWAVGLRANVLTF. The full variable domain, rest sourced from reference TRBV30 and TRBJ2-6, is SQTIHQWPATLVQPVGSPLSLECTVEGTSNPNLYWYRQAAGRGLQLLFYSVGIGQISSEVPQNLSASRPQDRQFILSSKKLLLSDSGFYLCAWAVGLRANVLTFGAGSRLTVL.

The CDR3 sequence is CASSPPVGDSSYEQYF. The CDR3, as DNA: TGTGCCAGCAGCCCCCCGGTGGGTGACAGTTCCTACGAGCAGTACTTC. The chain employs TRBV7-9 and TRBJ2-7, with D tentatively TRBD1 (5 bases). The CDR3 runs 16 residues. CDR1 is SEHNR, CDR2 FQNEAQ, per germline (reference sequence). V was shortened by 5 bases and J by 1 base, with 18 bases between the two germline ends.

There are a few counts of this clonotype. This sequence joins TRBV18 and TRBJ2-5; no firm D call. This CDR3 spans 13 amino acids. Germline V gene lookup returns CDR1 KGHSH and CDR2 LQKENI. V was shortened by 4 bases and J by 11 bases, with 17 bases between the two germline ends. CDR3 sequence (DNA): TGTGCCAGCTCACGAACTGACCGGATGGAGCAGTACTTC. This sequence encodes CASSRTDRMEQYF.

The genes are TRBV7-7 and TRBJ2-1; TRBD2 matches at 10 bases. The germline V gene encodes CDR1 SSHAT and CDR2 FNYEAQ (reference sequence). The CDR3 runs to 18 residues. Germline trimming cut 5 bases from V and 7 bases from J; bases unmatched to any gene: 17. CDR3 sequence (DNA): TGTGCCAGCAGCCGCGGCATTCTTAGCGGGAGGTTAGAAAATGAGCAGTTCTTC. Its translation is CASSRGILSGRLENEQFF.